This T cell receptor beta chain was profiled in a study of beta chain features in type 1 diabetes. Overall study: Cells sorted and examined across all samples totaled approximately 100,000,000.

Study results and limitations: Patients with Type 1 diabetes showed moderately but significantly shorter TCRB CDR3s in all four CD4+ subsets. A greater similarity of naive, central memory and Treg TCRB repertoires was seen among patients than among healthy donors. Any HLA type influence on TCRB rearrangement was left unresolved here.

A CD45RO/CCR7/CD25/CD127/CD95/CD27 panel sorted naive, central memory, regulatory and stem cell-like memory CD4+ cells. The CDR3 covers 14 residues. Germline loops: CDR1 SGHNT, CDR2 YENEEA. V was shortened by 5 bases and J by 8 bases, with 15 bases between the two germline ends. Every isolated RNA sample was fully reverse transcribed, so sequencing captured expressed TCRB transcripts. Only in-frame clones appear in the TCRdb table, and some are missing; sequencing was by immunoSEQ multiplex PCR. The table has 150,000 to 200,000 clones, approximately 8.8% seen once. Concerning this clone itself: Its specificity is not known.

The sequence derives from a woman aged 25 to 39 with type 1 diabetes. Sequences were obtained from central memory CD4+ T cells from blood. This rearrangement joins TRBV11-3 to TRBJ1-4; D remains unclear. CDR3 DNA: TGTGCCAGCAGCCCACGCGGGGTTGGCGAAAAACTGTTTTTT. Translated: CASSPRGVGEKLFF.